The clone carrying this TCR beta chain has only one observation. The sample originates from a study of blood T cell repertoires in COVID-19. Data came from immunoSEQ multiplex PCR; TCRdb stores just in-frame clones and leaves some out. This sample has some 260,000 clones, with about nine tenths found just once. Germline CDR1 and CDR2: LGHDT and YNNKEL (reference sequence). This CDR3 contains 15 residues. The V end was cut by 0 bases, the J end by 4 bases, with 12 bases between. Sequencing was done on a sample of PBMCs or T cells enriched from blood (not recorded which). The chain combines TRBV3-1 (or the pseudogene TRBV3-2) with TRBJ2-5; D gene unclear. The source is a man in his forties who had recovered from COVID-19. The CDR3 loop is CASSQDRSPRETQYF. The CDR3 nucleotides are TGTGCCAGCAGCCAAGATCGTTCCCCGAGAGAGACCCAGTACTTC.